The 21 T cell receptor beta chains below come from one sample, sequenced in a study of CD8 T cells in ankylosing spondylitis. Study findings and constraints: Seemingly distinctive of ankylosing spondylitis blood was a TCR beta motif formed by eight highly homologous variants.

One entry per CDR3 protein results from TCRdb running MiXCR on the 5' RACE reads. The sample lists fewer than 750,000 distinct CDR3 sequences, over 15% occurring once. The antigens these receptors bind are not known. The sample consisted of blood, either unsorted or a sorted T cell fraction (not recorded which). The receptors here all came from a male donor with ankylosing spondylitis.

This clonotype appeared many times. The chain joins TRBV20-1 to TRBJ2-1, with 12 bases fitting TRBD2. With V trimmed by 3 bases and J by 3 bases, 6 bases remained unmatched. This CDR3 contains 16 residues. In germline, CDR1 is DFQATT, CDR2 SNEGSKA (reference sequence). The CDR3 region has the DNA TGCAGTGCTAGTCCTAGCGGGAGGGCCCTCTACAATGAGCAGTTCTTC. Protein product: CSASPSGRALYNEQFF.

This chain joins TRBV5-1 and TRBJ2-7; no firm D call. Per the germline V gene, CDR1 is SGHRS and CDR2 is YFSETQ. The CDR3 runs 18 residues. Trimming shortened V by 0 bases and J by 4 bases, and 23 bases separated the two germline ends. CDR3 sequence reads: CASSLGLDDSLWTYEQYF. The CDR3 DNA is TGCGCCAGCAGCTTGGGATTGGACGACTCCCTTTGGACGTACGAGCAGTACTTC.

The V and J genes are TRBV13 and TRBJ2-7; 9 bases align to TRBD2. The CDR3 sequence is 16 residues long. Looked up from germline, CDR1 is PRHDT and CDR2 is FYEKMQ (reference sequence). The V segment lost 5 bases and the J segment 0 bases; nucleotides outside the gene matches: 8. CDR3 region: CASSRRAGGSSYEQYF. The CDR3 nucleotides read TGTGCCAGCAGCCGTAGAGCGGGGGGAAGCTCCTACGAGCAGTACTTC.

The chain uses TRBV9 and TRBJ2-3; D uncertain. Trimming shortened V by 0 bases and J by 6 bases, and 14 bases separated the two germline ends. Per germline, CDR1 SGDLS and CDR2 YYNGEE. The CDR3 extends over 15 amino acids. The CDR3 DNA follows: TGTGCCAGCAGCGTAGCCCCCGTCGGCCCGGATACGCAGTATTTT. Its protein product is CASSVAPVGPDTQYF.

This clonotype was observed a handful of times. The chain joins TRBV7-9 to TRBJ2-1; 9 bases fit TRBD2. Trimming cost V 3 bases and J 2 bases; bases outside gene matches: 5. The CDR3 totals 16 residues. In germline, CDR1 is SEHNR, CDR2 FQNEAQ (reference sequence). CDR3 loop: CASSFISGGPYNEQFF. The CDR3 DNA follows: TGTGCCAGCAGCTTTATAAGCGGGGGGCCCTACAATGAGCAGTTCTTC.

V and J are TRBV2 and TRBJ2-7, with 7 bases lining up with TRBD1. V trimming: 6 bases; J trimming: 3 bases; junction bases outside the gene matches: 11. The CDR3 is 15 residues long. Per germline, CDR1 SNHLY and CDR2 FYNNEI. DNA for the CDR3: TGTGCCAGCAGACACAGGGGCGGCCTCAACTACGAGCAGTACTTC. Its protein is CASRHRGGLNYEQYF.

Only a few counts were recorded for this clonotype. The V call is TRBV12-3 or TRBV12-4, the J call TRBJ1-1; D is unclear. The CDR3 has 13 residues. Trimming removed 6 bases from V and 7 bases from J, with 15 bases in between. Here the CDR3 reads CASSPRSGVEAFF. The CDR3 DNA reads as TGTGCCAGCAGCCCGAGGAGTGGAGTTGAAGCTTTCTTT.

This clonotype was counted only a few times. The CDR3 region is CASTIDRGEQPQHF. The CDR3 nucleotides read TGTGCCAGTACAATAGACAGGGGAGAACAGCCCCAGCATTTT. The gene calls are TRBV6-1 and TRBJ1-5, with 8 bases lining up with TRBD1. J lost 7 bases, V lost 9 bases, and 11 bases had no gene match. CDR1 and CDR2 from the germline V gene are MNHNS and SASEGT. CDR3 length: 14 residues.

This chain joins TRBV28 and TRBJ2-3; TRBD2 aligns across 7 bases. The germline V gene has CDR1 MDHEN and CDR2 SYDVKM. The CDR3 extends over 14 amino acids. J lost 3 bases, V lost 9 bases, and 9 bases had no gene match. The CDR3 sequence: CASGAGKNTDTQYF. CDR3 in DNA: TGTGCCAGTGGAGCGGGGAAGAATACAGATACGCAGTATTTT.

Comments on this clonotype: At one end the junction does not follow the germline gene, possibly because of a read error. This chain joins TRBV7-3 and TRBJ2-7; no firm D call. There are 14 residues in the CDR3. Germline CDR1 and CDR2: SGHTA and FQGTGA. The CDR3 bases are TGTGCCAGCAGCTTAGGCCCAAGCTCCTACGAGCTGTACTTC. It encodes CASSLGPSSYELYF.

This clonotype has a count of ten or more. The CDR3 bases are TGCGCCAGCAGCTTGGCGTTCGGCAGTTACACTGAAGCTTTCTTT. Protein product: CASSLAFGSYTEAFF. This chain uses TRBV5-1 with TRBJ1-1; no reliable D call. Germline V gene sequence: CDR1 SGHRS, CDR2 YFSETQ. Trimming stripped 0 bases from V and 3 bases from J, with 12 bases between. This CDR3 is built from 15 residues.

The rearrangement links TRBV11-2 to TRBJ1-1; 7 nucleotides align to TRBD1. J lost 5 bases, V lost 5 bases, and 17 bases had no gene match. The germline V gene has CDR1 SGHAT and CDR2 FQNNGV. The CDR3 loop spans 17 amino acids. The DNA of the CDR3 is TGTGCCAGCAGCCTTCTCCGACGGACAGGCCGAACAACTGAAGCTTTCTTT. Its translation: CASSLLRRTGRTTEAFF. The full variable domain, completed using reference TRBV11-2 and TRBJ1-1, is EAGVAQSPRYKIIEKRQSVAFWCNPISGHATLYWYQQILGQGPKLLIQFQNNGVVDDSQLPKDRFSAERLKGVDSTLKIQPAKLEDSAVYLCASSLLRRTGRTTEAFFGQGTRLTVV.

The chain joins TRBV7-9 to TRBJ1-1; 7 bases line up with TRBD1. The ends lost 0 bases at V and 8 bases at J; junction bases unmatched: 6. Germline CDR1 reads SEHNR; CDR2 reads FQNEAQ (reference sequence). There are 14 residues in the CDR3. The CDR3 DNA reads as TGTGCCAGCAGCTTAGCAGGACAGGCATGGGAAGCTTTCTTT. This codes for CASSLAGQAWEAFF. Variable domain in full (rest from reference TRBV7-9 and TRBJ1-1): DTGVSQNPRHKITKRGQNVTFRCDPISEHNRLYWYRQTLGQGPEFLTYFQNEAQLEKSRLLSDRFSAERPKGSFSTLEIQRTEQGDSAMYLCASSLAGQAWEAFFGQGTRLTVV.

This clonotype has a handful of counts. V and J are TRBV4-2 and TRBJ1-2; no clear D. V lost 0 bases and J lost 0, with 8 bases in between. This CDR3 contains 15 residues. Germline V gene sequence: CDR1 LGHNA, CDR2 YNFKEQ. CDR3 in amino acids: CASSQEQSSNYGYTF. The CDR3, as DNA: TGTGCCAGCAGCCAAGAACAGAGCTCTAACTATGGCTACACCTTC.

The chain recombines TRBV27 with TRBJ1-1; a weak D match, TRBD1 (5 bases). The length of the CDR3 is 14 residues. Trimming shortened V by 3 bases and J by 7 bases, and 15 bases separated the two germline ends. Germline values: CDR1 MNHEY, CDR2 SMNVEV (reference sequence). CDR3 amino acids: CASSLSGTAYEAFF. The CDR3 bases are TGTGCCAGCAGTTTGTCCGGGACGGCCTATGAAGCTTTCTTT.

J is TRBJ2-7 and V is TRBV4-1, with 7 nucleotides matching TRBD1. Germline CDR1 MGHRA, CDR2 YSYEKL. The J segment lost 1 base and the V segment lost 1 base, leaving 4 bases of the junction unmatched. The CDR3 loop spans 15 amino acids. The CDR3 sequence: CASSQALGQSYEQYF. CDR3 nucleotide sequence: TGCGCCAGCAGCCAAGCTTTGGGACAGTCCTACGAGCAGTACTTC.

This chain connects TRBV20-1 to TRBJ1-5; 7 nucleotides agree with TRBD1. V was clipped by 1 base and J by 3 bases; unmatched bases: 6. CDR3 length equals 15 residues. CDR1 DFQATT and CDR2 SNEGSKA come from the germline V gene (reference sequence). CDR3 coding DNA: TGCAGTGCTAGAGGTTGGACAGGCGACAATCAGCCCCAGCATTTT. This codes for CSARGWTGDNQPQHF.

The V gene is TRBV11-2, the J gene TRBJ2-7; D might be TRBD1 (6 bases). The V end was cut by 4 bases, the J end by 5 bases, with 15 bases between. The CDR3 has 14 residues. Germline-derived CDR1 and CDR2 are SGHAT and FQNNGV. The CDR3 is CASSSDPRGNEQYF. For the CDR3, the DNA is TGTGCCAGCAGCTCAGACCCTAGGGGGAACGAGCAGTACTTC.

The DNA for the CDR3 is TGTGCCAGCAGCTTATCCGACAGTGGGACTAGCGGGAGACGTGGCAAAAACATTCAGTACTTC. Protein: CASSLSDSGTSGRRGKNIQYF. The chain employs TRBV11-2 and TRBJ2-4; 14 bases are shared with TRBD2. The CDR3 totals 21 residues. After removal of 2 bases from V and 3 bases from J, the junction contained 15 bases not matched to a gene. Per the germline V gene, CDR1 is SGHAT and CDR2 is FQNNGV.

The CDR3, as DNA: TGTGCCAGCAGCTCTCCACAGGGGGCCACTGAAGCTTTCTTT. Encoded protein: CASSSPQGATEAFF. The gene calls are TRBV7-8 and TRBJ1-1; the match to TRBD1 covers 9 bases. The germline V gene encodes CDR1 SGHVS and CDR2 FQNEAQ. V lost 4 bases, J lost 4 bases, and 4 bases stayed unmatched. This CDR3 is 14 amino acids long.

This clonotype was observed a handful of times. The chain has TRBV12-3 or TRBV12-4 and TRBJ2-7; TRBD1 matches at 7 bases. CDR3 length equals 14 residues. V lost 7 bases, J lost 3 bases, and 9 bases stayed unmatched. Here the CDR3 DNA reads TGTGCCAGCACCATACAGGGGCTCGACTACGAGCAGTACTTC. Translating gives CASTIQGLDYEQYF.